This T cell receptor (beta chain) was captured in a study of CD4 T cells in relation to SARS-CoV-2 and coronaviruses. The CDR3 has 15 amino acids. V was trimmed by 7 bases and J by 1 base, leaving 18 bases between them. Germline V lookup: CDR1 SGHNT, CDR2 YYREEE (reference sequence). Method: immunoSEQ multiplex PCR; TCRdb's copy keeps in-frame clones and lacks some. The sample consists of 50,000 to 70,000 clones, roughly nine tenths of them appearing once. Cryopreserved PBMCs were CD4-enriched, then split into naive and memory cells. Sequenced: naive CD4+ T cells from PBMCs. The subset here: naive CD4+ T cells isolated by negative enrichment. The TCR was taken from an adult with COVID-19. J is TRBJ2-7 and V is TRBV5-4; tentatively, D is TRBD2 (5 bases). CDR3 nucleotide sequence: TGTGCCAGCCAGCGGACCGCAGGATCTTCCTACGAGCAGTACTTC. Amino acids: CASQRTAGSSYEQYF.